This T cell receptor beta chain was recovered during a study of OX40 agonist ivuxolimab in advanced cancers. Study details: Intravenous ivuxolimab at 0.01 to 10 mg/kg was given to patients every 2 weeks. Participants, around 80% male, averaged roughly 55 years of age, ranging from about 20 to 79. General study results and limits: Expanded clones were, on average, more numerous in CD8+ T cells than in CD4+. Clonal expansion was seen in CD4+ and CD8+ blood T cells by week 6 at 0.1 to 3.0 mg/kg.

Clones were read by immunoSEQ multiplex PCR, and TCRdb kept only the in-frame ones, dropping some. The sample includes almost 70,000 clones, about 90% of them seen just once. A word on this clone: What it binds is not known.

Source: CD4+ or CD8+ T cells sorted from blood, taken in a trial of the OX40 agonist ivuxolimab. This TCR derives from an adult with an advanced solid tumor such as melanoma, head and neck, liver or kidney cancer.

CDR3 in amino acids: CASSQGGTTAYEQYF. CDR3 nucleotide sequence: TGCGCCAGCAGCCAAGGTGGGACAACTGCCTACGAGCAGTACTTC. The chain carries TRBV4-1 and TRBJ2-7, with D tentatively TRBD1 (6 bases). Trimming cost V 1 base and J 2 bases, with 12 bases left between them. Germline CDR1 and CDR2: MGHRA and YSYEKL. CDR3 length: 15 residues.